Listed below are T cell receptor beta chains from one sample, sequenced in a study of intratumoral heterogeneity in liver cancer. The method was immunoSEQ multiplex PCR; TCRdb's version includes in-frame clones alone and lacks a portion of them. Of about 2,800 clones in the sample, roughly two thirds were seen once. The sequencing used tumor tissue, collected before any cancer treatment. The origin of the receptors is a woman between 65 and 79 years old with hepatocellular carcinoma. CDR3s include the opening cysteine and the closing phenylalanine or tryptophan. D genes are given only for firm matches. Clone size is not always given. Where it is, it says once, few, many or a class for expanded clones.

d_call j_call v_call clone_size cdr3_nt cdr3_aa
TRBD1 TRBJ2-5 TRBV6-5 large TGTGCCAGCAGTTTGCGGGCAGGGGGAGAGACCCAGTACTTC CASSLRAGGETQYF
. TRBJ2-5 TRBV30 . TGTGCCTGGAGTGTCGGGACGCAAGAGACCCAGTACTTC CAWSVGTQETQYF
. TRBJ2-7 TRBV7-8 . TGTGCCAGCAGCTTACTGAACCGCCGCGAGCAGTACTTC CASSLLNRREQYF
. TRBJ1-5 TRBV12-3/TRBV12-4 . TGTGCCAGCAGTTCGAACAGGAAATCGCCCCAGCATTTT CASSSNRKSPQHF
TRBD1 TRBJ1-5 TRBV19 . TGTGCCAGTAGTACCGAGTTCCCGGGACAGGGCCGTTGGTTTTATCAGCCCCAGCATTTT CASSTEFPGQGRWFYQPQHF
TRBD1 TRBJ2-5 TRBV29-1 large TGCAGCGTTGAATCGGACAGGGGGCGAGGGGAGACCCAGTACTTC CSVESDRGRGETQYF
TRBD2 TRBJ2-1 TRBV25-1 few TGTGCCAGCAGTGAAACGGGACTAGGGGGCAATGAGCAGTTCTTC CASSETGLGGNEQFF
. TRBJ1-6 TRBV7-8 . TGTGCCAGCAGCTTAGAACCGGGGGTCGGTTCACCCCTCCACTTT CASSLEPGVGSPLHF
. TRBJ2-3 TRBV7-8 . TGTGCCAGCAGCTACCTTAGCGGTCCCAGCACAGATACGCAGTATTTT CASSYLSGPSTDTQYF
TRBD2 TRBJ2-7 TRBV5-5 . TGTGCCAGCAGCTTTAGCGGGAGTACCCACGAGCAGTACTTC CASSFSGSTHEQYF
TRBD2 TRBJ2-3 TRBV15 . TGTGCCACCAAAATTACGGGACTAGCATCCGATACGCAGTATTTT CATKITGLASDTQYF
. TRBJ2-7 TRBV5-1 . TGCGCCAGCAGCGGGGCAGGTGGTGCCTACGAGCAGTACTTC CASSGAGGAYEQYF
. TRBJ2-1 TRBV18 . TGTGCCAGCTCACCACCTACCTACAATGAGCAGTTCTTC CASSPPTYNEQFF
TRBD1 TRBJ2-7 TRBV2 . TGTGCCAGCAGTAGGGACAGGGGATACGAGCAGTACTTC CASSRDRGYEQYF
TRBD1 TRBJ2-7 TRBV5-1 . TGCGCCAGCAGGAGACAGGGGGCATCGAACGAGCAGTACTTC CASRRQGASNEQYF
TRBD2 TRBJ2-7 TRBV5-4 . TGTGCCAGCAGCTTGACTAGCGGGACCACCTACGAGCAGTACTTC CASSLTSGTTYEQYF
TRBD1 TRBJ2-3 TRBV5-8 . TGTGCCAGCAGCCCAGCCGGGACAGGAATAAAAGATACGCAGTATTTT CASSPAGTGIKDTQYF
TRBD2 TRBJ2-2 TRBV7-8 few TGTGCCAGCAGCTTGAGCGGGAGCGGCACCGGGGAGCTGTTTTTT CASSLSGSGTGELFF
. TRBJ2-7 TRBV23-1 . TGCGCCAGCAGTCAGAACTACGAGCAGTACTTC CASSQNYEQYF
. TRBJ1-4 TRBV28 . TGTGCCAGCAGACTTGGTGGAGCGGGTGAAAAACTGTTTTTT CASRLGGAGEKLFF
TRBD2 TRBJ2-3 TRBV5-1 . TGCGCCAGCAGCCAGGGACTAGCGGGGGGCACAGATACGCAGTATTTT CASSQGLAGGTDTQYF
TRBD1 TRBJ2-1 TRBV2 . TGTGCCAGCAGAACAGGGGGGATAGGTAATGAGCAGTTCTTC CASRTGGIGNEQFF
. TRBJ1-5 TRBV4-2 . TGTGCCAGCAGCCAAGATCTGGCGAGCAATCAGCCCCAGCATTTT CASSQDLASNQPQHF
. TRBJ2-5 TRBV7-2 . TGTGCCAGCAGCCCTGATCAAGAGACCCAGTACTTC CASSPDQETQYF
TRBD2 TRBJ2-7 TRBV5-4 . TGTGCCAGCAGCCTTCCTACTAGCGGCACCCGCGAGCAGTACTTC CASSLPTSGTREQYF
. TRBJ2-3 TRBV20-1 . TGCAGTGCTAGTGAGGTCGATACGCAGTATTTT CSASEVDTQYF
. TRBJ2-7 TRBV28 . TGTGCCAGCAGTTCCCCCAGTGAGCAGTACTTC CASSSPSEQYF